The sequence of this T cell receptor (beta chain) was determined in a study of a mutant IDH1 vaccine in newly diagnosed glioma. Whole-study context: Vaccines were begun 4-6 weeks after radiotherapy alone, or with temozolomide cycles. Males made up roughly 62% and females roughly 40% of treated patients, whose mean age was roughly 40 years. The earlier regimen, radiotherapy, temozolomide, or both, was most often both.

In regard to this clone: Its antigen is still unknown.

Time point described: week 5, during vaccination. Topical imiquimod accompanied each vaccine dose, which consisted of 300 ug of mutant IDH1 20-mer peptide. General study results and limits: Top-clonotype changes in peripheral T cells seemed unrelated to pseudoprogression.

CDR1 is ENHRY and CDR2 is SYGVKD in the germline V gene. CDR3 length: 14 amino acids. V lost 6 bases, J lost 4 bases, and 15 bases lay in between. Libraries were prepared by immunoSEQ multiplex PCR; TCRdb keeps only in-frame clonotypes and omits some of them. The sample holds 45,000 to 55,000 clones, around four fifths seen once. The gene calls are TRBV10-3 and TRBJ1-2, with D perhaps matching TRBD1 (6 bases). This clonotype was sampled from a woman between 40 and 55 years old with glioma. Sequences were derived from PBMCs, sampled from a glioma patient whose treatment included an IDH1 peptide vaccine. CDR3 loop: CAIREDSRVYGYTF. DNA for the CDR3: TGTGCCATCAGGGAGGACAGCCGGGTCTATGGCTACACCTTC.